This entry is about one T cell receptor (beta chain). While infection was still active, Seattle patients were enrolled and then followed longitudinally. The data belong to a study of blood T cell repertoires in COVID-19. Study background: COVID-19 samples from acute and convalescent phases originated in the United States, Italy and Spain. PBMCs, B-cell-depleted T cells, or T cells were the source of the cDNA or gDNA that made up the material.

Sequenced by immunoSEQ multiplex PCR; TCRdb stores in-frame clones only, minus some. The sample records under 400,000 clones, approximately 89% being singletons. V lost 3 bases and J lost 8, with 7 bases in between. This CDR3 comprises 11 residues. In germline, CDR1 is SGDLS, CDR2 YYNGEE. This sequence joins TRBV9 and TRBJ2-3; tentatively, D is TRBD1 (5 bases). The clonotype was recovered from a woman aged 55-69 years with COVID-19, enrolled during active disease. The sequenced material came from peripheral blood. In DNA form, the CDR3 reads TGTGCCAGCAGCGGACAGTCTACGCAGTATTTT. Amino acid sequence: CASSGQSTQYF.